These T cell receptor beta chains were read from a single sample in a study of beta chain features in type 1 diabetes. Measured with immunoSEQ multiplex PCR; TCRdb has only the in-frame clones, and not every one. Of 300,000 or so clones in the sample, under 8.5% are singletons; the top ten hold less than 0.45%. The sequencing sample was made of central memory CD4+ T cells from blood. The receptors come from a woman between 18 and 29 years old in good health. Both conserved end residues are part of each CDR3. The D gene is left open where the match is weak. For some rows the clone size is stated as once, few or many, or as a class when expanded; others skip it.

V gene,D gene,clone size,J gene,CDR3 protein,CDR3 DNA
TRBV18,NA,NA,TRBJ1-1,CASSLSLNTEAFF,TGTGCCAGCTCACTCAGCCTTAACACTGAAGCTTTCTTT
TRBV13,TRBD2,NA,TRBJ2-7,CASSFIGGGRSSYEQYF,TGTGCCAGCAGCTTTATCGGTGGCGGGAGAAGCTCCTACGAGCAGTACTTC
TRBV6-6,NA,NA,TRBJ2-7,CASRITPRSPEQYF,TGTGCCAGCAGGATAACGCCAAGGTCCCCCGAGCAGTACTTC
TRBV5-1,TRBD2,NA,TRBJ2-4,CASSHLTSNIQYF,TGCGCCAGCAGCCACCTGACTAGCAACATTCAGTACTTC
TRBV11-2,TRBD1,NA,TRBJ1-4,CASSLVPARGLGEKLFF,TGTGCCAGCAGCTTAGTCCCGGCCAGGGGGCTAGGAGAAAAACTGTTTTTT
TRBV5-1,TRBD1,few,TRBJ2-7,CASSSSGTGWGEQYF,TGCGCCAGCAGCTCCTCCGGGACAGGGTGGGGCGAGCAGTACTTC
TRBV27,TRBD2,NA,TRBJ2-1,CASGDPLAGVGNEQFF,TGTGCCAGCGGAGACCCACTAGCGGGAGTTGGCAATGAGCAGTTCTTC
TRBV19,TRBD2,many,TRBJ2-5,CASRETSRGWTQYF,TGTGCCAGTAGGGAGACTAGCCGCGGGTGGACCCAGTACTTC
TRBV7-8,NA,few,TRBJ1-2,CASSLDGRANYGYTF,TGTGCCAGCAGCTTAGATGGCAGAGCTAACTATGGCTACACCTTC
TRBV2,NA,NA,TRBJ1-2,CASSMAEYGYTF,TGTGCCAGCAGCATGGCGGAATATGGCTACACCTTC
TRBV29-1,TRBD2,NA,TRBJ2-1,CSVDLAVSYNEQFF,TGCAGCGTCGACCTAGCGGTCTCCTACAATGAGCAGTTCTTC
TRBV20-1,NA,NA,TRBJ2-7,CSAEEYEQYF,TGCAGTGCTGAGGAGTACGAGCAGTACTTC
TRBV7-2,NA,NA,TRBJ2-5,CASSNSGLRETQYF,TGTGCCAGCAGCAACAGTGGTCTCAGAGAGACCCAGTACTTC
TRBV5-1,NA,NA,TRBJ2-3,CASSGPGPDTQYF,TGCGCCAGCAGCGGCCCGGGACCCGATACGCAGTATTTT
TRBV9,TRBD1,few,TRBJ1-4,CASSLGTAEKLFF,TGTGCCAGCAGCCTCGGGACAGCGGAAAAACTGTTTTTT
TRBV4-3,NA,NA,TRBJ2-7,CASSQVRGYEQYF,TGCGCCAGCAGCCAAGTCCGCGGTTACGAGCAGTACTTC
TRBV4-2,TRBD2,many,TRBJ2-3,CASSPRGGRTDTQYF,TGTGCCAGCAGCCCCCGGGGAGGGCGCACAGATACGCAGTATTTT
TRBV28,TRBD1,many,TRBJ1-5,CASSSPGQGAQPQHF,TGTGCCAGCAGTTCCCCGGGACAGGGGGCTCAGCCCCAGCATTTT
TRBV6-9,TRBD2,few,TRBJ2-1,CASSLIGNRTSGRGEQFF,TGTGCCAGCAGCCTTATCGGAAACAGGACTAGCGGGAGGGGTGAGCAGTTCTTC
TRBV7-8,TRBD1,few,TRBJ2-1,CASSDPGTANEQFF,TGTGCCAGCAGCGACCCGGGGACAGCAAATGAGCAGTTCTTC
TRBV7-8,NA,few,TRBJ2-5,CASSKTVWAGTQYF,TGTGCCAGCAGCAAGACTGTCTGGGCGGGGACCCAGTACTTC
TRBV25-1,NA,NA,TRBJ1-2,CASSQTQGGDGYTF,TGTGCCAGCAGCCAGACACAGGGCGGTGATGGCTACACCTTC
TRBV9,NA,many,TRBJ1-3,CASSVAQSSGNTIYF,TGTGCCAGCAGCGTAGCACAAAGCTCTGGAAACACCATATATTTT
TRBV4-3,TRBD2,NA,TRBJ2-2,CASSALAGESGELFF,TGCGCCAGCAGCGCTTTAGCGGGAGAGTCTGGGGAGCTGTTTTTT
TRBV19,NA,few,TRBJ2-6,CASRYLAGANVLTF,TGTGCCAGTAGGTATCTTGCTGGGGCCAACGTCCTGACTTTC
TRBV7-9,TRBD1,NA,TRBJ1-5,CASSSGQPNQPQHF,TGTGCCAGCAGCTCGGGACAGCCCAATCAGCCCCAGCATTTT
TRBV7-2,TRBD2,NA,TRBJ2-1,CASSLAPTGGSYNEQFF,TGTGCCAGCAGCTTAGCGCCGACGGGAGGTTCCTACAATGAGCAGTTCTTC
TRBV6-5,TRBD1,NA,TRBJ2-7,CASRLTGSNEQYF,TGTGCCAGCAGGTTGACAGGGTCCAACGAGCAGTACTTC
TRBV10-3,TRBD2,NA,TRBJ2-2,CAIRTSGNTGELFF,TGTGCCATCAGGACTAGCGGAAACACCGGGGAGCTGTTTTTT
TRBV7-2,NA,many,TRBJ2-7,CASSPGVTTYEQYF,TGTGCCAGCAGCCCAGGGGTGACGACCTACGAGCAGTACTTC
TRBV23-1,NA,few,TRBJ1-1,CARGERTEAFF,TGCGCCCGAGGGGAGCGCACTGAAGCTTTCTTT
TRBV5-1,TRBD1,few,TRBJ1-1,CASSLTGGYTEAFF,TGCGCCAGCAGCTTGACAGGGGGCTACACTGAAGCTTTCTTT
TRBV19,NA,few,TRBJ1-1,CASSIQLNTEAFF,TGTGCCAGTAGTATCCAGCTGAACACTGAAGCTTTCTTT
TRBV14,NA,few,TRBJ2-1,CASSQGEEHNEQFF,TGTGCCAGCAGCCAGGGGGAGGAACACAATGAGCAGTTCTTC
TRBV5-8,NA,few,TRBJ1-1,CASSRQTEAFF,TGTGCCAGCAGCCGACAGACTGAAGCTTTCTTT